This is a list of T cell receptor beta chains from one sample in a study of blood T cell repertoires in COVID-19. Some clones are missing from TCRdb's copy, which holds only in-frame ones; the method was immunoSEQ multiplex PCR. The sample lists 190,000 or so clones; approximately 90% were seen once. The sequencing input was peripheral blood. These receptors originate from a woman under 40 with active or convalescent COVID-19. Both conserved end residues are part of each CDR3. A D gene is named only where the DNA matches it firmly. Size is omitted from some rows. Given values are once, few, many or a class for expanded clones.

>TRBJ2-7|-|TRBD1|TRBV29-1
CSVEHRGETYEQYF
TGCAGCGTTGAACACAGGGGCGAAACCTACGAGCAGTACTTC
>TRBJ1-2|-|-|TRBV28
CASRTDRYYGYTF
TGTGCCAGCAGGACAGACAGATACTATGGCTACACCTTC
>TRBJ1-3|-|-|TRBV28
CASSPGRTGNTIYF
TGTGCCAGCAGCCCCGGGAGGACTGGAAACACCATATATTTT
>TRBJ2-7|-|-|TRBV2
CASSEEVSYEQYF
TGTGCCAGCAGTGAAGAAGTGAGCTACGAGCAGTACTTC
>TRBJ2-3|once|TRBD2|TRBV7-6
CASSFGTSGGTKSTDTQYF
TGTGCCAGCAGCTTTGGGACTAGCGGGGGCACAAAGAGCACAGATACGCAGTATTTT
>TRBJ2-1|-|TRBD2|TRBV4-1
CASSARLAGGQSYNEQFF
TGCGCCAGCAGCGCTAGACTAGCGGGGGGGCAATCCTACAATGAGCAGTTCTTC
>TRBJ1-1|-|TRBD1|TRBV10-3
CAISDQGAVNTEAFF
TGTGCCATCAGTGATCAGGGGGCCGTGAACACTGAAGCTTTCTTT
>TRBJ1-1|-|-|TRBV30
CAWRGETRNTEAFF
TGTGCCTGGAGGGGCGAAACCCGCAACACTGAAGCTTTCTTT
>TRBJ2-1|-|-|TRBV27
CASSFSGTPGNEQFF
TGTGCCAGCAGTTTTTCCGGGACTCCCGGGAATGAGCAGTTCTTC
>TRBJ2-7|-|TRBD1|TRBV27
CASRYQTGTVYEQYF
TGTGCCAGCAGGTACCAGACAGGGACGGTCTACGAGCAGTACTTC
>TRBJ1-4|-|-|TRBV5-6
CASSLDQLRNEKLFF
TGTGCCAGCAGCTTGGATCAACTTCGCAATGAAAAACTGTTTTTT
>TRBJ1-2|-|-|TRBV28
CASSPGHEGYTF
TGTGCCAGCAGTCCTGGACATGAGGGCTACACCTTC
>TRBJ1-1|-|-|TRBV5-4
CASSLGLQNTEAFF
TGTGCCAGCAGCTTGGGACTGCAAAACACTGAAGCTTTCTTT
>TRBJ2-7|-|-|TRBV12-3/TRBV12-4
CATAGQSYEQYF
TGTGCCACGGCAGGGCAGTCCTACGAGCAGTACTTC
>TRBJ1-1|-|TRBD1|TRBV7-6
CASSSGGFGGNTEAFF
TGTGCCAGCAGCTCAGGGGGCTTTGGGGGGAACACTGAAGCTTTCTTT
>TRBJ1-5|-|TRBD1|TRBV19
CASSGTGGYQPQHF
TGTGCCAGTAGTGGGACAGGGGGGTATCAGCCCCAGCATTTT
>TRBJ1-1|once|TRBD1|TRBV25-1
CASSRGQGRGTEAFF
TGTGCCAGCAGTAGGGGACAGGGGAGGGGCACTGAAGCTTTCTTT
>TRBJ1-4|few|-|TRBV5-1
CASSLGQVLNEKLFF
TGCGCCAGCAGCTTGGGACAGGTCTTGAATGAAAAACTGTTTTTT
>TRBJ2-7|-|-|TRBV7-9
CASSLGGTPEPYEQYF
TGTGCCAGCAGCTTGGGCGGGACTCCTGAGCCCTACGAGCAGTACTTC
>TRBJ1-2|-|TRBD1|TRBV29-1
CSALTGGGYGYTF
TGCAGCGCCCTGACAGGGGGAGGCTATGGCTACACCTTC
>TRBJ1-2|-|-|TRBV19
CASSIFHSSDNYGYTF
TGTGCCAGTAGTATATTTCACAGCTCCGATAACTATGGCTACACCTTC
>TRBJ2-3|-|-|TRBV3-1/TRBV3-2
CASSQVTLSTDTQYF
TGTGCCAGCAGCCAAGTGACACTGAGCACAGATACGCAGTATTTT
>TRBJ2-3|-|TRBD1|TRBV30
CAWGQGYADTQYF
TGTGCCTGGGGACAGGGGTACGCAGATACGCAGTATTTT
>TRBJ1-3|-|-|TRBV3-1/TRBV3-2
CASSQVVFSGNTIYF
TGTGCCAGCAGCCAAGTTGTCTTCTCTGGAAACACCATATATTTT
>TRBJ2-3|-|-|TRBV10-2
CASSDWRGLTDTQYF
TGCGCCAGCAGTGATTGGCGGGGACTCACAGATACGCAGTATTTT
>TRBJ2-1|-|-|TRBV5-1
CASSLVLVSEQFF
TGCGCCAGCAGCTTGGTTCTAGTGAGTGAGCAGTTCTTC
>TRBJ2-1|once|-|TRBV7-9
CASSLARTVNEQFF
TGTGCCAGCAGCTTAGCCCGGACTGTCAATGAGCAGTTCTTC
>TRBJ1-6|-|TRBD1|TRBV7-9
CASSGDSPTDNSPLHF
TGTGCCAGCAGCGGGGACAGTCCTACGGATAATTCACCCCTCCACTTT
>TRBJ1-2|-|-|TRBV10-2
CASSEQTGVNYGYTF
TGCGCCAGCAGTGAGCAGACAGGCGTCAACTATGGCTACACCTTC
>TRBJ1-4|-|-|TRBV7-6
CASSSNSGGTTNEKLFF
TGTGCCAGCAGCTCGAATAGTGGGGGGACTACTAATGAAAAACTGTTTTTT
>TRBJ1-1|-|TRBD1|TRBV3-1/TRBV3-2
CASSQGDRVRGTEAFF
TGTGCCAGCAGCCAAGGGGACAGGGTTAGGGGAACTGAAGCTTTCTTT
>TRBJ1-1|-|-|TRBV27
CASSFTGNTEAFF
TGTGCCAGCAGTTTTACGGGGAACACTGAAGCTTTCTTT
>TRBJ1-2|-|TRBD1|TRBV7-9
CASSSPGTAGGYTF
TGTGCCAGCAGCTCCCCGGGGACAGCGGGTGGCTACACCTTC
>TRBJ2-1|-|-|TRBV10-3
CAISESEYGEQFF
TGTGCCATCAGTGAGTCAGAATACGGTGAGCAGTTCTTC
>TRBJ1-2|-|-|TRBV25-1
CASSGYYRERSYGYTF
TGTGCCAGCAGTGGATATTACAGGGAGAGGAGCTATGGCTACACCTTC
>TRBJ2-5|-|-|TRBV5-1
CASSLGYGLEQETQYF
TGCGCCAGCAGCTTGGGGTACGGGTTGGAGCAAGAGACCCAGTACTTC
>TRBJ2-7|-|TRBD1|TRBV28
CASMGYRGPSYEQYF
TGTGCCAGCATGGGTTACAGGGGGCCCTCCTACGAGCAGTACTTC
>TRBJ1-5|-|TRBD1|TRBV18
CASSRTGGGNQPQHF
TGTGCCAGCTCACGAACAGGGGGCGGCAATCAGCCCCAGCATTTT
>TRBJ1-6|-|-|TRBV5-6
CASSLTAAYSPLHF
TGTGCCAGCAGCTTGACAGCAGCCTACTCACCCCTCCACTTT
>TRBJ1-5|-|-|TRBV7-9
CASSTSTVDQPQHF
TGTGCCAGCAGCACGAGTACAGTAGATCAGCCCCAGCATTTT
>TRBJ2-1|-|TRBD2|TRBV6-7
CASSPPARLAGGPRWNEQFF
TGTGCCAGCAGTCCACCCGCCCGCCTAGCGGGGGGGCCTAGGTGGAATGAGCAGTTCTTC
>TRBJ1-3|-|TRBD1|TRBV5-1
CASSAGQGNTIYF
TGCGCCAGCAGCGCGGGACAGGGAAACACCATATATTTT
>TRBJ1-5|-|TRBD1|TRBV6-5
CASLGQGYSNQPQHF
TGTGCCAGCTTAGGACAGGGCTATAGCAATCAGCCCCAGCATTTT
>TRBJ2-2|-|-|TRBV3-1/TRBV3-2
CASSQGSGTLNTGELFF
TGTGCCAGCAGCCAAGGCTCCGGGACACTAAACACCGGGGAGCTGTTTTTT
>TRBJ1-6|-|TRBD1|TRBV2
CASSEPGQVISPLHF
TGTGCCAGCAGTGAACCGGGACAGGTTATTTCACCCCTCCACTTT
>TRBJ1-1|-|TRBD1|TRBV12-3/TRBV12-4
CASRTGFYEAFF
TGTGCCAGCAGGACAGGGTTTTATGAAGCTTTCTTT
>TRBJ2-1|-|TRBD2|TRBV7-9
CASLAGSSSYNEQFF
TGTGCCAGCTTAGCGGGCTCCTCCTCCTACAATGAGCAGTTCTTC